The source of this T cell receptor (beta chain) is a study of identical twins. A few counts support this clonotype. Its antigen remains unknown. TCRdb used MiXCR to reprocess the 5' RACE reads, holding one entry per CDR3 protein. The data contain a few hundred thousand distinct CDR3 sequences, around a tenth of them seen just once; the ten biggest clones take up roughly 3%. Study conclusions and caveats: The study reached conclusions through statistical analysis that was cross-sectional, not following the same donors. With abundant cord blood beta clonotypes, insertions were fewer; memory repertoires showed no such pattern. Some out-of-frame alpha sequences were shared by twins, and these showed excess low generation probability.

The CDR3 spans 17 residues. Losses at the gene ends were 3 bases for V and 4 bases for J; bases not matched to a gene: 4. CDR1 is KGHDR and CDR2 is SFDVKD in the germline V gene. This sample also appeared in a second study, on yellow fever vaccine responses in identical twins.

This TCR was recovered from a woman aged 18-29 years in good health. The specimen was PBMCs. The rearrangement links TRBV24-1 to TRBJ2-2, with 13 bases that match TRBD2. The chain's CDR3 is CATSDRTSGSGTGELFF. As DNA, the CDR3 is TGTGCCACCAGTGATCGGACTAGCGGGAGTGGCACCGGGGAGCTGTTTTTT.